These T cell receptor beta chains were read from a single sample in a study of molecular identifiers for immune sequencing clone quantification. TCRdb itself ran the PCR reads through MiXCR, one entry per CDR3 protein. The data show around 82,000 distinct CDR3 sequences, around 20% seen once. The sequenced material came from naive CD8+ T cells from blood, with Jurkat cell RNA spiked in. The source of these receptors is a human donor in good health. Some libraries in this study had Jurkat cell RNA spiked in. Each CDR3 is given with its conserved first and last residue. The D gene is left open where the match is weak. Not all rows give a size; the values are once, few, many and, for expanded clones, a class.

CDR3 length | clone size | J gene | V gene | D gene | CDR3 DNA | CDR3 protein
15 | - | TRBJ1-2 | TRBV5-1 | TRBD1 | TGCGCCAGCAGCATTGGGACAGGGGGGAACTATGGCTACACCTTC | CASSIGTGGNYGYTF
19 | many | TRBJ2-7 | TRBV21-1 | - | TGTGCCAGCAGCAAAAATTCGTTACCCCGTCCGACAGGGGGCTACGAGCAGTACTTC | CASSKNSLPRPTGGYEQYF
15 | many | TRBJ2-1 | TRBV29-1 | - | TGCAGCGTAGAAGGAACAGGGAGCTCCTACAATGAGCAGTTCTTC | CSVEGTGSSYNEQFF
12 | - | TRBJ2-4 | TRBV12-3/TRBV12-4 | - | TGTGCCAGCAGTTCCGCCCCCAACATTCAGTACTTC | CASSSAPNIQYF
11 | many | TRBJ2-7 | TRBV6-5 | - | TGTGCCAGCAGTCACTCGAAGGAGCAGTACTTC | CASSHSKEQYF
20 | - | TRBJ2-6 | TRBV19 | TRBD1 | TGTGCCGGTAGTATAGAACCTCCCTTGACAGGGGGCTATGGGGCCAACGTCCTGACTTTC | CAGSIEPPLTGGYGANVLTF
15 | many | TRBJ2-4 | TRBV27 | TRBD1 | TGTGCCAGCAGTGCAGGGACAGCTGGCAAAAACATTCAGTACTTC | CASSAGTAGKNIQYF
14 | many | TRBJ2-7 | TRBV6-1 | TRBD1 | TGTGCCAGCAGTGAATTCCCGGACAGGGGGGAGCAGTACTTC | CASSEFPDRGEQYF
16 | many | TRBJ2-3 | TRBV11-2 | TRBD1 | TGTGCCAGCAGCTCCTCCCCGGGACAGGGCACAGATACGCAGTATTTT | CASSSSPGQGTDTQYF
17 | many | TRBJ2-3 | TRBV6-5 | TRBD2 | TGTGCCAGCAGCCCCGGGACTAGCGGGATAGAAAGGGATACGCAGTATTTT | CASSPGTSGIERDTQYF
12 | - | TRBJ2-1 | TRBV19 | - | TGTGGCAGTAGTCCAGGGGTAGATGAGCAGTCCTTC | CGSSPGVDEQSF
16 | many | TRBJ2-7 | TRBV7-9 | TRBD2 | TGTGCCAGCAGCCTGATAGCGGGAGGTACCCCGTACGAGCAGTACTTC | CASSLIAGGTPYEQYF
17 | many | TRBJ2-1 | TRBV7-9 | TRBD1 | TGTGCCAGCAGCCCCCACCAAGGCGGCAGGGGGTGGAATGAGCAGTTCTTC | CASSPHQGGRGWNEQFF
17 | many | TRBJ2-2 | TRBV6-5 | - | TGTGCCAGCAGTCCTCCGTTCACCCGAGCGAACACCGGGGAGCTGTTTTTT | CASSPPFTRANTGELFF
15 | few | TRBJ2-2 | TRBV7-9 | - | TGTGCCAGCAGCTGGGTAGACCCGAACACCGGGGAGCTGTTTTTT | CASSWVDPNTGELFF
15 | many | TRBJ2-7 | TRBV5-1 | TRBD2 | TGCGCCAGCAGCTTTCCACTAGCGGGGGCCTACGAGCAGTACTTC | CASSFPLAGAYEQYF
17 | many | TRBJ2-7 | TRBV4-3 | - | TGCGCCAGCAGCCCGGTATTGGGCGCACAGCTTTCCTACGAGCAGTACTTC | CASSPVLGAQLSYEQYF
18 | - | TRBJ2-5 | TRBV7-8 | - | TGTGCCAGCAGCCCAGTCGGGCCCCTGACTTCGTACCAAGAGACCCAGTACTTC | CASSPVGPLTSYQETQYF
16 | many | TRBJ2-5 | TRBV7-9 | TRBD1 | TGTGCCAGCAGCCTGATGACAGGGTATCTCCAAGAGACCCAGTACTTC | CASSLMTGYLQETQYF
13 | many | TRBJ2-7 | TRBV19 | TRBD2 | TGTGCCAGTAGTATGACTAGCGAGGACGAGCAGTACTTC | CASSMTSEDEQYF
15 | many | TRBJ1-5 | TRBV5-6 | - | TGTGCCAGCAGCTCCGCCACAAGCGGCAATCAGCCCCAGCATTTT | CASSSATSGNQPQHF
14 | many | TRBJ2-7 | TRBV11-2 | TRBD2 | TGTGCCAGCAGCTCTAGCGGGAGTGCGAACGAGCAGTACTTC | CASSSSGSANEQYF
13 | many | TRBJ2-2 | TRBV4-2 | - | TGTGCCAGCAGCCAAGATACGCGGGGGGAGCTGTTTTTT | CASSQDTRGELFF
17 | many | TRBJ2-3 | TRBV15 | TRBD2 | TGTGCCACCAGCGATACCCGACTAGCGTCCCCCACAGATACGCAGTATTTT | CATSDTRLASPTDTQYF
14 | many | TRBJ2-5 | TRBV7-2 | - | TGTGCCAGCAGCTTCTCAGGGAAGCAAGAGACCCAGTACTTC | CASSFSGKQETQYF
16 | many | TRBJ2-2 | TRBV24-1 | TRBD1 | TGTGCCACCAGTGATAACAGGGGGCGCAGCACCGGGGAGCTGTTTTTT | CATSDNRGRSTGELFF
15 | - | TRBJ2-7 | TRBV20-1 | - | TGCAGTGCTAGAGATCGGCATGCTTCGGGGGACGAGCAGTACTTC | CSARDRHASGDEQYF
13 | many | TRBJ1-1 | TRBV19 | - | TGTGCCAGCGCGGCGGGTATGAACACTGAAGCTTTCTTT | CASAAGMNTEAFF
17 | many | TRBJ2-3 | TRBV4-3 | TRBD2 | TGCGCCAGCAGCCAAGATTCTCGCGGGGGGATCGCAGATACGCAGTATTTT | CASSQDSRGGIADTQYF
16 | many | TRBJ2-3 | TRBV9 | TRBD2 | TGTGCCAGCAGCCCATATAGCGGGAGTTTTTCCCCGACGCAGTATTTT | CASSPYSGSFSPTQYF
17 | many | TRBJ1-1 | TRBV6-5 | - | TGTGCCAGCACTCTCTCAGGTTCGGGGAACATGAACACTGAAGCTTTCTTT | CASTLSGSGNMNTEAFF
16 | many | TRBJ2-3 | TRBV13 | - | TGTGCCAGCAGCCCCCGGGACCTCGGACCCCCAGATACGCAGTATTTT | CASSPRDLGPPDTQYF
15 | many | TRBJ2-5 | TRBV11-2 | - | TGTGCCAGCAGCTTAGGTCCTAGCCTTGGGGAGACCCAGTACTTC | CASSLGPSLGETQYF
14 | many | TRBJ2-5 | TRBV6-2/TRBV6-3 | - | TGTGCCAGCGGCGTTCGGGGGCGCCAAGAGACCCAGTACTTC | CASGVRGRQETQYF
14 | many | TRBJ2-2 | TRBV2 | - | TGTGCCAGCAAAGGGGGGCCGAACACCGGGGAGCTGTTTTTT | CASKGGPNTGELFF
13 | many | TRBJ2-7 | TRBV7-9 | - | TGTGCCAGCACCGCAGGGGCGCGGGACGAGCAGTACTTC | CASTAGARDEQYF
15 | many | TRBJ2-7 | TRBV2 | TRBD2 | TGTGCCAGCAGTGAACGGCTAGCGGGCCCCTACGAGCAGTACTTC | CASSERLAGPYEQYF
15 | - | TRBJ2-7 | TRBV19 | - | TGTGCCAGTAGTCCGCTTAGAGGGACACCCTACGAGCAGTACTTC | CASSPLRGTPYEQYF
17 | - | TRBJ2-3 | TRBV23-1 | TRBD1 | TGCGCCAGCAGTCAGCCCGGAACAGGGGTCAGCACAGATACGCAGTATTTT | CASSQPGTGVSTDTQYF
14 | many | TRBJ2-3 | TRBV5-8 | - | TGTGCCAGCTCCCCCGGGGGCGTTGCAGGAACGCTGTATTTT | CASSPGGVAGTLYF
14 | - | TRBJ2-1 | TRBV7-3 | - | TGTGCCAGCAGTCCAAGCTACTCCTACAATGAGCAGTTCTTC | CASSPSYSYNEQFF
14 | many | TRBJ1-1 | TRBV27 | TRBD1 | TGTGCCAGCAGGGGACAGGGGGTTCACACTGAAGCTTTCTTT | CASRGQGVHTEAFF
18 | many | TRBJ2-3 | TRBV27 | TRBD2 | TGTGCCAGCACCTCGATTCTAGTAGCGGGAATAAGCACAGATACGCAGTATTTT | CASTSILVAGISTDTQYF
14 | many | TRBJ1-3 | TRBV5-4 | - | TGTGCCAGCAGCTTGGACAGGGCTGGAAACACCATATATTTT | CASSLDRAGNTIYF
16 | many | TRBJ1-1 | TRBV10-2 | - | TGCGCCAGCAGTGAGGAGGGGTGGCGCATGAACACTGAAGCTTTCTTT | CASSEEGWRMNTEAFF
13 | - | TRBJ1-2 | TRBV6-5 | - | TGTGCCAGCAAACAGGGCTCTGGAGATGGCTACACCTTC | CASKQGSGDGYTF
18 | many | TRBJ2-1 | TRBV4-3 | - | TGCGCCAGCAGCCAAGATAGGGTGGTACAGGGCATATATTATGAGCAGTTCTTC | CASSQDRVVQGIYYEQFF
19 | few | TRBJ2-4 | TRBV21-1 | - | TGTGCCAGCAGCCCTCCATTTCTTCGGGTCGACTATGCCAAAAACATTCAGTACTTC | CASSPPFLRVDYAKNIQYF
14 | many | TRBJ1-5 | TRBV11-2 | - | TGTGCCAGCAGCCTGGGCCCGGGGAATCAGCCCCAGCATTTT | CASSLGPGNQPQHF
13 | many | TRBJ2-3 | TRBV29-1 | TRBD2 | TGCAGCGTTGAGGGGGGGAGTGCAGATACGCAGTATTTT | CSVEGGSADTQYF